Listed here are 29 T cell receptor beta chains from one sample, sequenced in a study of graft-versus-host responses after intestinal transplantation. Sequenced by immunoSEQ multiplex PCR; TCRdb stores in-frame clones only, minus some. This sample carries around 120,000 clones, approximately 95% of them seen once, and the ten largest clones take under 3.5%. Which antigens these TCRs recognize remains unknown. The sample was unstimulated CD8+ T cells sorted from spleen or lymph node cells, taken before intestinal transplant. These receptors originate from a human donor who received an intestinal transplant.

The genes are TRBV9 and TRBJ2-7, with 10 bases fitting TRBD1. The CDR3 is made up of 16 amino acids. The germline V gene has CDR1 SGDLS and CDR2 YYNGEE. After removal of 3 bases from V and 1 base from J, the junction contained 7 bases not matched to a gene. The CDR3 nucleotides read TGTGCCAGCAGCGGCGATCCGGGACAGGGGTCCTACGAGCAGTACTTC. The encoded protein is CASSGDPGQGSYEQYF.

This clone is a singleton in its sample. V gene TRBV5-4 combines with J gene TRBJ2-5; unclear D gene. Germline CDR1 SGHNT, CDR2 YYREEE (reference sequence). The CDR3 is 16 amino acids. Between the trimmed V and J ends, which lost 4 bases and 1 base, there was a span of 17 bases. CDR3 protein: CASSRPQVDTQETQYF. Here the CDR3 DNA reads TGTGCCAGCAGCCGCCCCCAAGTGGATACCCAAGAGACCCAGTACTTC.

This chain connects TRBV28 to TRBJ2-5; 10 bases match TRBD2. Gene TRBJ2-7 matches the end of the DNA better, so the J call may be wrong. Germline CDR1 MDHEN, CDR2 SYDVKM. This CDR3 has 14 amino acids. CDR3 in amino acids: CASRPSGRAYEQYF. CDR3 coding DNA: TGTGCCAGCAGACCCAGCGGGAGGGCGTACGAGCAGTACTTC.

The V gene is TRBV27, the J gene TRBJ1-1; 7 bases fit TRBD1. V lost 6 bases and J lost 7; bases outside the gene matches: 8. The CDR3 spans 13 residues. CDR1 and CDR2 from the germline V gene are MNHEY and SMNVEV (reference sequence). CDR3 DNA sequence: TGTGCCAGCAGGTCCAGCGCAGGGGGTGAAGCTTTCTTT. This gives the protein CASRSSAGGEAFF.

The J gene is TRBJ2-3, the V gene TRBV28; TRBD2 aligns across 13 bases. Germline CDR1 is MDHEN and CDR2 is SYDVKM. The CDR3 sequence is 17 residues long. With 5 bases clipped from V and 2 bases from J, the junction kept 7 bases outside the gene matches. DNA for the CDR3: TGTGCCAGCAGTCCGTGGACTAGCGGGAGCTTCACAGATACGCAGTATTTT. The encoded protein is CASSPWTSGSFTDTQYF.

CDR3 protein: CASNPPGGGNEQYF. DNA of the CDR3: TGTGCCAGCAACCCCCCAGGGGGCGGGAACGAGCAGTACTTC. The rearrangement links TRBV14 to TRBJ2-7, with 8 bases lining up with TRBD1. The V gene's germline CDR1 is SGHDN and CDR2 FVKESK. Germline trimming cut 7 bases from V and 5 bases from J; bases unmatched to any gene: 10. This CDR3 contains 14 residues.

The chain joins TRBV18 to TRBJ2-1, with TRBD2 identical over 7 bases. This CDR3 is 12 amino acids long. The J segment lost 7 bases and the V segment lost 4 bases, leaving 1 base of the junction unmatched. Germline V lookup: CDR1 KGHSH, CDR2 LQKENI. The CDR3 DNA follows: TGTGCCAGCTCACTTAGCGGGAATGAGCAGTTCTTC. It specifies CASSLSGNEQFF.

The table lists this clone with a count of one. This chain links TRBV7-2 with TRBJ2-7; D remains ambiguous. The germline gives CDR1 SGHTA, CDR2 FQGNSA. Trimming removed 1 base from V and 4 bases from J, with 5 bases in between. The CDR3 loop spans 12 amino acids. CDR3 nucleotide sequence: TGTGCCAGCAGCTTAGGCGATTACGAGCAGTACTTC. Translated, it gives CASSLGDYEQYF.

This chain uses TRBV6-5 with TRBJ2-7; no firm D call. Germline loops: CDR1 MNHEY, CDR2 SVGAGI. V was clipped by 5 bases and J by 1 base, with 9 bases between them. This CDR3 spans 13 amino acids. DNA of the CDR3: TGTGCCAGCAGTGAATACAGTTCCTACGAGCAGTACTTC. Its translation: CASSEYSSYEQYF.

V gene TRBV28 combines with J gene TRBJ2-3, with 9 positions matching TRBD2. The germline V gene encodes CDR1 MDHEN and CDR2 SYDVKM. V lost 0 bases to trimming and J lost 4 bases; unmatched junction nucleotides: 2. CDR3 length: 15 amino acids. The CDR3 coding sequence is TGTGCCAGCAGTTTATGGGGGACTAGCCCAGATACGCAGTATTTT. It specifies CASSLWGTSPDTQYF.

This chain joins TRBV9 and TRBJ2-1, with 14 nucleotides matching TRBD2. The V and J ends lost 4 bases and 8 bases, in that order; junction bases with no gene match: 5. Germline-derived CDR1 and CDR2 are SGDLS and YYNGEE. The CDR3 has 15 amino acids. CDR3 sequence reads: CASSTTSGRAYEQFF. CDR3 bases: TGTGCCAGCAGCACGACTAGCGGGAGGGCCTATGAGCAGTTCTTC.

The rearrangement links TRBV27 to TRBJ2-3; D unresolved. Trimming left V 2 bases short and J 2 bases short, with 5 bases between. The V gene's germline CDR1 is MNHEY and CDR2 SMNVEV (reference sequence). This CDR3 has 13 residues. The CDR3 bases are TGTGCCAGCAGTTTAGGGCCCACAGATACGCAGTATTTT. Its protein is CASSLGPTDTQYF.

The chain is built from TRBV27 and TRBJ1-1, with no clear D. Trimming stripped 4 bases from V and 0 bases from J, with 12 bases between. The length of the CDR3 is 15 residues. CDR1 MNHEY and CDR2 SMNVEV come from the germline V gene (reference sequence). This CDR3 reads CASSYGSEMNTEAFF. The CDR3 coding sequence is TGTGCCAGCAGTTATGGAAGTGAGATGAACACTGAAGCTTTCTTT.

This clone was recorded once. The V gene is TRBV5-1, the J gene TRBJ2-1; no reliable D call. Deletions cut 3 bases from V and 0 bases from J, with 10 bases between. The CDR3 is made up of 15 amino acids. CDR1 is SGHRS and CDR2 is YFSETQ in the germline V gene. As DNA, the CDR3 is TGCGCCAGCAGCTCCTTCCCAGGCTCCTACAATGAGCAGTTCTTC. Protein product: CASSSFPGSYNEQFF.

V and J are TRBV9 and TRBJ2-7; tentatively, D is TRBD1 (6 bases). V lost 0 bases and J 2 bases, leaving 12 bases between the germline ends. The CDR3 contains 15 residues. Germline V gene data show CDR1 as SGDLS and CDR2 as YYNGEE. The CDR3 nucleotides are TGTGCCAGCAGCGTAGCTCAGGGACACACCTACGAGCAGTACTTC. It yields the protein CASSVAQGHTYEQYF.

The chain carries TRBV7-2 and TRBJ1-2; 8 nucleotides align to TRBD1. V lost 4 bases, J lost 2 bases, and 3 bases stayed unmatched. The CDR3 has 14 amino acids. CDR1 and CDR2 from the germline V gene are SGHTA and FQGNSA. CDR3 nucleotide sequence: TGTGCCAGCAGCTCTGCAGGGGGCAACTATGGCTACACCTTC. Encoded protein: CASSSAGGNYGYTF. Supplemented by reference TRBV7-2 and TRBJ1-2, the full variable domain reads GAGVSQSPSNKVTEKGKDVELRCDPISGHTALYWYRQSLGQGLEFLIYFQGNSAPDKSGLPSDRFSAERTGGSVSTLTIQRTQQEDSAVYLCASSSAGGNYGYTFGSGTRLTVV.

The chain couples TRBV27 to TRBJ1-1, with D perhaps matching TRBD1 (6 bases). Germline assignment: CDR1 MNHEY and CDR2 SMNVEV (reference sequence). The CDR3 extends over 12 amino acids. Trimming shortened V by 8 bases and J by 4 bases, and 11 bases separated the two germline ends. CDR3 DNA: TGTGCCAGCTTAGGGGGGGCCACTGAAGCTTTCTTT. This gives the protein CASLGGATEAFF.

The chain links TRBV15 to TRBJ1-4; TRBD1 might be the D (5 bases). CDR1 is LNHNV and CDR2 is YYDKDF in the germline V gene (reference sequence). Trimming left V 5 bases short and J 7 bases short, with 11 bases between. CDR3 size: 13 residues. CDR3 DNA: TGTGCCACCAGCCTCGGGGGTGGTGAAAAACTGTTTTTT. Its protein is CATSLGGGEKLFF. Drawing the rest from reference TRBV15 and TRBJ1-4, the complete variable domain is DAMVIQNPRYQVTQFGKPVTLSCSQTLNHNVMYWYQQKSSQAPKLLFHYYDKDFNNEADTPDNFQSRRPNTSFCFLDIRSPGLGDTAMYLCATSLGGGEKLFFGSGTQLSVL.

The chain combines TRBV4-1 with TRBJ1-5; 9 nucleotides agree with TRBD1. CDR1 and CDR2 (germline): MGHRA, YSYEKL. V lost 0 bases and J lost 6; bases outside the gene matches: 12. This CDR3 region has 18 residues. The CDR3 loop reads CASSQEGPIGTGFQPQHF. In DNA form, the CDR3 reads TGCGCCAGCAGCCAAGAGGGCCCTATCGGGACAGGGTTTCAGCCCCAGCATTTT.

This clone was recorded once. The chain joins TRBV5-1 to TRBJ2-7; D perhaps matches TRBD2 (5 bases). CDR1 is SGHRS, CDR2 YFSETQ, per germline. The CDR3 spans 14 residues. V was clipped by 4 bases and J by 2 bases, with 13 bases between them. The CDR3 region has the DNA TGCGCCAGCAGCCCCGCAGTCGGGGCCTACGAGCAGTACTTC. This gives the protein CASSPAVGAYEQYF.

V gene TRBV4-3 combines with J gene TRBJ1-6, with TRBD1 matching 10 bases. CDR3 length: 14 amino acids. CDR1 LGHNA and CDR2 YSLEER come from the germline V gene. The V segment lost 3 bases and the J segment 13 bases; nucleotides outside the gene matches: 6. Here the CDR3 DNA reads TGCGCCAGCAGCCAGGGGACAGGGGTTTTCCCCCTCCACTTT. The encoded protein is CASSQGTGVFPLHF.

As regards this clone: Other DNA variants within this sample encode the same CDR3. The chain is built from TRBV9 and TRBJ2-3, with 9 bases fitting TRBD2. The junction had 0 bases not matched to a gene; V was cut back by 0 bases and J by 1 base. The CDR3 spans 15 residues. From germline, CDR1 is SGDLS and CDR2 YYNGEE. The CDR3 DNA reads TGTGCCAGCAGCGTAGGCGGGAGGGGCACAGATACGCAGTATTTT. Its protein is CASSVGGRGTDTQYF.

The chain is built from TRBV19 and TRBJ2-1, with TRBD2 identical over 12 bases. The ends lost 4 bases at V and 7 bases at J; junction bases unmatched: 5. This CDR3 has 15 amino acids. Germline CDR1 and CDR2: LNHDA and SQIVND (reference sequence). The CDR3, as DNA: TGTGCCAGTAGTACACTAGCGGGAGGCTATAATGAGCAGTTCTTC. As protein: CASSTLAGGYNEQFF.

The chain combines TRBV6-5 with TRBJ1-6; 7 positions match TRBD1. The V gene's germline CDR1 is MNHEY and CDR2 SVGAGI. The CDR3 spans 16 residues. The trim removed 8 bases at V and 2 bases at J, leaving 9 bases unmatched. DNA for the CDR3: TGTGCCAGCGGTTCCCCCGGACAGGCCTATAATTCACCCCTCCACTTT. Translated: CASGSPGQAYNSPLHF.

This clone was observed a single time. J is TRBJ2-1 and V is TRBV27; D is ambiguous. V was clipped by 4 bases and J by 7 bases, with 8 bases between them. Looked up from germline, CDR1 is MNHEY and CDR2 is SMNVEV (reference sequence). This CDR3 contains 12 residues. CDR3 amino acids: CASSSRWNEQFF. CDR3 nucleotides: TGTGCCAGCAGTTCCAGATGGAATGAGCAGTTCTTC.

The rearrangement links TRBV6-5 to TRBJ2-1, with D unresolved. CDR1 MNHEY and CDR2 SVGAGI come from the germline V gene. Trimming pared 3 bases from V and 0 bases from J, leaving 9 bases between. The CDR3 extends over 15 amino acids. This CDR3 is CASSYRGSSYNEQFF. For the CDR3, the DNA is TGTGCCAGCAGTTATAGAGGCAGCTCCTACAATGAGCAGTTCTTC.

The CDR3 region has the DNA TGTGCCAGCAGCCTCCGGGACTGGGAGGGCTACACCTTC. Translating it yields CASSLRDWEGYTF. The chain combines TRBV5-4 with TRBJ1-2, with D perhaps TRBD1 (5 bases). The germline V gene encodes CDR1 SGHNT and CDR2 YYREEE (reference sequence). The CDR3 is made up of 13 amino acids. V was clipped by 4 bases and J by 8 bases, with 15 bases between them.

The rearrangement uses TRBV5-6 and TRBJ2-7; 7 bases line up with TRBD2. The CDR3 sequence is 13 residues long. Germline values: CDR1 SGHDT, CDR2 YYEEEE. Germline trimming cut 10 bases from V and 6 bases from J; bases unmatched to any gene: 13. CDR3 region: CAGSLAGDTEQYF. For the CDR3, the DNA is TGTGCCGGATCGTTGGCGGGAGATACCGAGCAGTACTTC.

This chain connects TRBV9 to TRBJ1-4, with D possibly being TRBD1 (6 bases). V was clipped by 1 base and J by 6 bases, with 10 bases between them. This CDR3 is built from 14 residues. From germline, CDR1 is SGDLS and CDR2 YYNGEE. The DNA of the CDR3 is TGTGCCAGCAGCGTAACAGGGTGGGATGAAAAACTGTTTTTT. Its translation is CASSVTGWDEKLFF.